This T cell receptor (beta chain) was found in a study of vaccination and CD4 T cells after COVID-19. Germline CDR1 SEHNR, CDR2 FQNEAQ (reference sequence). Trimming left V 5 bases short and J 6 bases short, with 15 bases between. The CDR3 runs to 14 residues. Documented time point: late sampling 161 to 241 days after vaccination in a few convalescent patients. Treatment meaning: roughly 10-day PBMC culture with coronavirus spike peptide pools or control peptides (ViraFEST assay). After about 11 days of culture, CD4+ T cells were negatively selected. This clonotype was detected a few times. The antigen is not known. CD4+ T cells that had been cultured provided DNA sequenced with the Oncomine TCR Beta short-read assay. From the PCR reads, TCRdb called clonotypes with MiXCR, one entry per CDR3 protein. The sample includes tens of thousands of distinct CDR3 sequences, over 25% of them seen just once.

This chain links TRBV7-9 with TRBJ2-3; no clear D. The origin of this receptor is a human donor who had recovered from COVID-19. Sequences were derived from CD4+ T cells from blood, cultured in vitro, sampled about 7 months after SARS-CoV-2 vaccination. The CDR3 coding sequence is TGTGCCAGCAGCGGTTTCGCAGTTCGGGATACGCAGTATTTT. Amino acids: CASSGFAVRDTQYF.